A single sample gave rise to the 15 T cell receptor beta chains below, sequenced in a study of human T cells and chemical hapten exposure (dated by TCRdb to about 2021). Library creation used RACE. The instrument given in TCRdb is NextSeq 500. TCRdb trimmed the raw reads at Q25, called clones with MiXCR and kept productive beta chains. Each entry merges the rows of one CDR3 protein and shows their most common DNA and genes. This sample gives about 45,000 distinct CDR3 sequences in total; roughly 4.2% of them show up just once. The ten most abundant clones make up approximately 6.3% of the sample. Interpreted using the paper, the time point label stands for: healthy volunteer bleed at 2 weeks. Total RNA was extracted from unfractionated whole blood collected in Tempus Blood RNA tubes. The specimen was whole blood. The origin of the receptors is a human donor in good health. Some clones in this sample may be carry-over from other donors' samples.

This clonotype was recorded many times. The genes are TRBV3-1 and TRBJ2-1, with 7 bases lining up with TRBD2. J was trimmed by 4 bases and V by 4 bases; bases with no gene match: 10. Germline values: CDR1 LGHDT, CDR2 YNNKEL (reference sequence). The CDR3 is made up of 16 amino acids. The CDR3: CASSLVTGGPYNEQFF. CDR3 nucleotides: TGTGCCAGCAGCCTTGTTACGGGAGGACCATACAATGAGCAGTTCTTC.

This clonotype was observed at least ten times. The chain couples TRBV6-5 to TRBJ2-1; perhaps D is TRBD1 or TRBD2 (5 bases each). This CDR3 is 15 amino acids long. V was pared by 2 bases and J by 8 bases, with 16 bases between. CDR1 MNHEY and CDR2 SVGAGI come from the germline V gene. CDR3 nucleotides: TGTGCCAGCAGTTACCACCGGGGACCCTCCTATGAGCAGTTCTTC. It codes for CASSYHRGPSYEQFF.

This clonotype was counted ten times or more. CDR3: CSTAGSRMVDTQYF. The DNA of the CDR3 is TGCAGCACCGCCGGCTCAAGGATGGTAGATACGCAGTATTTT. The gene calls are TRBV20-1 and TRBJ2-3; D gene unclear. CDR1 DFQATT and CDR2 SNEGSKA come from the germline V gene (reference sequence). The CDR3 has 14 amino acids.

In its sample, this clonotype was seen a few times. The chain is built from TRBV28 and TRBJ1-2; the match to TRBD1 covers 7 bases. CDR1 is MDHEN, CDR2 SYDVKM, per germline. The CDR3 is 14 amino acids. V shed 8 bases, J shed 8 bases, and the junction held 14 bases outside the gene matches. The CDR3 DNA reads as TGTGCCAGCGGTGTGCGGGGCAGGGGGGACGGCTACACCTTC. Translation gives CASGVRGRGDGYTF.

This clonotype has at least ten counts. The chain couples TRBV27 to TRBJ2-7; D is unclear. V was pared by 0 bases and J by 4 bases, with 13 bases between. This CDR3 is 15 amino acids long. Looked up from germline, CDR1 is MNHEY and CDR2 is SMNVEV (reference sequence). The CDR3 DNA is TGTGCCAGCAGTTTATCTATACAGAGCTCGTACGAGCAGTACTTC. Its protein is CASSLSIQSSYEQYF.

The chain joins TRBV20-1 to TRBJ2-5; D tentatively fits TRBD1 or TRBD2 (5 bases each). The V gene's germline CDR1 is DFQATT and CDR2 SNEGSKA (reference sequence). The CDR3 totals 15 residues. V lost 5 bases and J 5 bases, leaving 21 bases between the germline ends. CDR3 sequence: CSAGRSEIRDETQYF. The CDR3 nucleotides read TGCAGTGCTGGAAGGTCAGAGATCAGGGACGAGACCCAGTACTTC.

The CDR3 region is CASSSTGTGDEQYF. The CDR3 DNA reads TGTGCCAGCAGCTCCACCGGGACAGGGGACGAGCAGTACTTC. This chain joins TRBV7-3 and TRBJ2-7, with 10 bases lining up with TRBD1. This CDR3 region has 14 residues. Germline V CDR1 and CDR2: SGHTA, FQGTGA. The V and J ends lost 4 bases and 5 bases, in that order; junction bases with no gene match: 5.

This clonotype was found once. This rearrangement joins TRBV5-8 to TRBJ1-1, with no clear D. This CDR3 region has 14 residues. Per germline, CDR1 SGHTS and CDR2 YDEGEE. V was cut by 2 bases and J by 1 base, with 9 bases left in between. The CDR3 sequence is CASSFPSGNTEAFF. The CDR3 DNA reads as TGTGCCAGCAGCTTTCCGTCAGGGAACACTGAAGCTTTCTTT. Full variable domain (outside the CDR3, taken from reference TRBV5-8 and TRBJ1-1): EAGVTQSPTHLIKTRGQQATLRCSPISGHTSVYWYQQALGLGLQFLLWYDEGEERNRGNFPPRFSGRQFPNYSSELNVNALELEDSALYLCASSFPSGNTEAFFGQGTRLTVV.

There are many counts of this clonotype. The chain uses TRBV6-1 and TRBJ2-3; D not certain. This CDR3 contains 16 residues. Trimming left V 6 bases short and J 2 bases short, with 18 bases between. CDR1 is MNHNS and CDR2 is SASEGT in the germline V gene. The CDR3 loop is CASRDPDRRPTDTQYF. As DNA, the CDR3 is TGTGCCAGCAGAGACCCGGACCGACGCCCCACAGATACGCAGTATTTT.

In this sample, this clonotype turned up many times. The chain uses TRBV28 and TRBJ1-1; tentatively, D is TRBD1 (6 bases). Germline loops: CDR1 MDHEN, CDR2 SYDVKM. V gave up 10 bases and J gave up 3 bases, with 12 bases separating them. CDR3 length: 12 residues. The CDR3 loop reads CATGQFYTEAFF. CDR3 in DNA: TGTGCCACCGGACAGTTTTACACTGAAGCTTTCTTT. Variable domain in full (rest from reference TRBV28 and TRBJ1-1): DVKVTQSSRYLVKRTGEKVFLECVQDMDHENMFWYRQDPGLGLRLIYFSYDVKMKEKGDIPEGYSVSREKKERFSLILESASTNQTSMYLCATGQFYTEAFFGQGTRLTVV.

This clonotype was detected many times. The gene calls are TRBV28 and TRBJ2-3; 10 nucleotides align to TRBD2. The CDR3 spans 21 residues. Losses at the gene ends were 2 bases for V and 0 bases for J; bases not matched to a gene: 17. Germline V gives CDR1 MDHEN, CDR2 SYDVKM. This CDR3 reads CASSLPPPSGRMKLSTDTQYF. CDR3 in DNA: TGTGCCAGCAGTTTACCCCCTCCTAGCGGGAGAATGAAACTTAGCACAGATACGCAGTATTTT.

V gene TRBV24-1 combines with J gene TRBJ2-1, with a tentative D call TRBD1 (6 bases). V was shortened by 7 bases and J by 4 bases, with 10 bases between the two germline ends. CDR3 length: 13 amino acids. CDR1 KGHDR and CDR2 SFDVKD come from the germline V gene. The CDR3 DNA is TGTGCCACCAGGCGACAGGATTACAATGAGCAGTTCTTC. Protein sequence: CATRRQDYNEQFF.

This clonotype has ten or more counts. Here the CDR3 reads CSRTVNTEAFF. CDR3 bases: TGCAGCCGCACAGTGAACACTGAAGCTTTCTTT. The chain is built from TRBV20-1 and TRBJ1-1; D call uncertain. Per germline, CDR1 DFQATT and CDR2 SNEGSKA (reference sequence). The CDR3 runs to 11 residues.

The V gene is TRBV28, the J gene TRBJ2-5; D is possibly TRBD1 or TRBD2 (5 bases each). The length of the CDR3 is 13 residues. Germline CDR1 MDHEN, CDR2 SYDVKM. V dropped 6 bases and J dropped 7 bases, with 15 bases sitting between them. CDR3 region: CASSSGTPRTQYF. The CDR3 bases are TGTGCCAGCAGCTCCGGGACCCCAAGGACCCAGTACTTC.

This clonotype was detected many times. V gene TRBV12-3 or TRBV12-4 combines with J gene TRBJ2-1; 7 bases align to TRBD2. J lost 4 bases, V lost 6 bases, and 9 bases had no gene match. The length of the CDR3 is 15 residues. The CDR3 protein is CASSLGGSLYNEQFF. The CDR3 region has the DNA TGTGCCAGCAGCCTCGGCGGGAGTCTATACAATGAGCAGTTCTTC.